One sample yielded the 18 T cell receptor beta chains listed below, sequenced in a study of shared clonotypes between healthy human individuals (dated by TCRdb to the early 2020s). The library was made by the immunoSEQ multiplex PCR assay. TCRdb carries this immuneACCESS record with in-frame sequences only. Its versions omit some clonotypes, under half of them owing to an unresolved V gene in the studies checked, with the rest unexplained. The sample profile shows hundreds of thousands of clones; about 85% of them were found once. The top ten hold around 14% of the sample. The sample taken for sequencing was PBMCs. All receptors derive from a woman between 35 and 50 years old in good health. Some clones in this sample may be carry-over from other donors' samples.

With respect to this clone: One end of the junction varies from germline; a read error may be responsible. As DNA, the CDR3 is TGTGCCAGCAGCTTGGGGGGACAGACTTCGCGTTTC. Protein product: CASSLGGQTSRF. This chain joins TRBV5-4 and TRBJ1-2; TRBD1 aligns across 7 bases. This CDR3 contains 12 residues. The V gene's germline CDR1 is SGHNT and CDR2 YYREEE (reference sequence).

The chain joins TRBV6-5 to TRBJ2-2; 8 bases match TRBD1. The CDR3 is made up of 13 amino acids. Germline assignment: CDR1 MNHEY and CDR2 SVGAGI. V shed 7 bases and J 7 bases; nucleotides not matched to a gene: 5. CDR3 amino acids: CASKQGAGGELFF. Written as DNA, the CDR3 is TGTGCCAGCAAGCAGGGGGCCGGCGGGGAGCTGTTTTTT.

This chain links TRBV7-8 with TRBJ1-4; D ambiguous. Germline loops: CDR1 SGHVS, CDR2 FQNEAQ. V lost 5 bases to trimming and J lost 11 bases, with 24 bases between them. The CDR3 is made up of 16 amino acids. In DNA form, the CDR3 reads TGTGCCAGCAGCCCCCGGAGTACCGGGCGCTTTGGGAAACTGTTTTTT. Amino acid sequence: CASSPRSTGRFGKLFF.

The CDR3 DNA reads as TGTGCCAGCTCACCATCACAGACCTCTAACTATGGCTACACCTTC. Its protein is CASSPSQTSNYGYTF. The chain is built from TRBV18 and TRBJ1-2; no clear D gene. This CDR3 spans 15 amino acids. Germline assignment: CDR1 KGHSH and CDR2 LQKENI. V gave up 2 bases and J gave up 0 bases, with 10 bases separating them.

The CDR3 sequence: CASSSPAWTGEEKLFF. DNA of the CDR3: TGTGCCAGCAGTTCCCCCGCTTGGACAGGGGAGGAAAAACTGTTTTTT. This chain connects TRBV28 to TRBJ1-4; 9 bases fit TRBD1. Germline V CDR1 and CDR2: MDHEN, SYDVKM. The J segment lost 8 bases and the V segment lost 4 bases, leaving 11 bases of the junction unmatched. The CDR3 loop spans 16 amino acids.

In nucleotides, the CDR3 is TGTGCCAGCAGTTTAGCAGGACAGCGCACCTACGAGCAGTACTTC. Translation gives CASSLAGQRTYEQYF. The chain couples TRBV27 to TRBJ2-7, with D perhaps matching TRBD1 (6 bases). Between the trimmed V and J ends, which lost 2 bases and 2 bases, there was a span of 13 bases. CDR1 and CDR2 (germline): MNHEY, SMNVEV (reference sequence). CDR3 size: 15 residues.

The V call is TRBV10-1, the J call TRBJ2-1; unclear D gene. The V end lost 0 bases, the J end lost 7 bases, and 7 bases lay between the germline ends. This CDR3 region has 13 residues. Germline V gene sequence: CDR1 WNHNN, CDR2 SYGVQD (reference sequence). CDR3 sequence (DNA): TGCGCCAGCAGTGAGTCGAATCGGAATGAGCAGTTCTTC. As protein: CASSESNRNEQFF.

The CDR3 loop is CAWSVVGRIPYNEQFF. CDR3 bases: TGTGCCTGGAGTGTAGTAGGGCGAATACCTTACAATGAGCAGTTCTTC. The rearrangement links TRBV30 to TRBJ2-1; unclear D gene. Germline V CDR1 and CDR2: GTSNPN, SVGIG (reference sequence). The V and J ends lost 0 bases and 4 bases respectively, with 16 bases between them. This CDR3 is 16 amino acids long.

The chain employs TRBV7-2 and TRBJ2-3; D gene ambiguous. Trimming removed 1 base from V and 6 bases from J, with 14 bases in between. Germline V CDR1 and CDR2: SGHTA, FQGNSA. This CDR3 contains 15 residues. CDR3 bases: TGTGCCAGCAGCTTAGACCCAGTGGGCTGGGATACGCAGTATTTT. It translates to CASSLDPVGWDTQYF.

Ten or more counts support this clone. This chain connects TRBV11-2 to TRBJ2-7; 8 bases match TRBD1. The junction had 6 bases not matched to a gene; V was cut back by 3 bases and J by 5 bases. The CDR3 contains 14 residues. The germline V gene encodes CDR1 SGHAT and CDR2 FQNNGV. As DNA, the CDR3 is TGTGCCAGCAGCTTTCGGACAGGGCAGGACGAGCAGTACTTC. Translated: CASSFRTGQDEQYF.

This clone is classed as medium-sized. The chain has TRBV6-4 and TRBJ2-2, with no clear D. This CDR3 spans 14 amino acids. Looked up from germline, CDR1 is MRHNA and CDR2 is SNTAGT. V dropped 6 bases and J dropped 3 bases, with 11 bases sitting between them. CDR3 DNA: TGTGCCAGCAGCACATCGACTGACACCGGGGAGCTGTTTTTT. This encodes CASSTSTDTGELFF.

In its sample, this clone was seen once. The CDR3 sequence is CASSQGRQAVAYEQYF. Written as DNA, the CDR3 is TGTGCCAGCAGCCAAGGGAGACAGGCCGTTGCCTACGAGCAGTACTTC. The chain joins TRBV4-2 to TRBJ2-7; maybe TRBD1 (6 bases). This CDR3 comprises 16 residues. Trimming removed 1 base at V and 2 bases at J, with 15 bases between. The germline V gene has CDR1 LGHNA and CDR2 YNFKEQ.

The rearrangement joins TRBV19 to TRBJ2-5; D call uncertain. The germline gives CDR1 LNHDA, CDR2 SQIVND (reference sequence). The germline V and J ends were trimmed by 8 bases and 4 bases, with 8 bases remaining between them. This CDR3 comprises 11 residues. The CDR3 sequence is CASRVGETQYF. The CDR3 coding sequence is TGTGCCAGTCGCGTAGGAGAGACCCAGTACTTC.

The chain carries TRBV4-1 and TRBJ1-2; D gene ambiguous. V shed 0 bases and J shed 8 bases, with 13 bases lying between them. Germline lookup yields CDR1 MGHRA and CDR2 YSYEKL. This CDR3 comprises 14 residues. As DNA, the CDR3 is TGCGCCAGCAGCCAAGATTGGGGAGGTAGAGGCTACACCTTC. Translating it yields CASSQDWGGRGYTF.

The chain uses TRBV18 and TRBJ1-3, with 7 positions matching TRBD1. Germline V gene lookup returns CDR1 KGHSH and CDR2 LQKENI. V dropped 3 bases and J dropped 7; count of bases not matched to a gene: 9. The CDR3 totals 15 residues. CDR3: CASSPGQTGMNTIYF. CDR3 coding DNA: TGTGCCAGCTCACCGGGTCAGACAGGGATGAACACCATATATTTT.

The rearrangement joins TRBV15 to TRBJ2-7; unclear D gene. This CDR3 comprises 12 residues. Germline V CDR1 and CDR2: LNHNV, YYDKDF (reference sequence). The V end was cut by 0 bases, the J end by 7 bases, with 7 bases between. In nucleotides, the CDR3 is TGTGCCACCAGCAGAGATGTGGAGGAGCAGTACTTC. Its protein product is CATSRDVEEQYF. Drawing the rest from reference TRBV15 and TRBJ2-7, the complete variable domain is DAMVIQNPRYQVTQFGKPVTLSCSQTLNHNVMYWYQQKSSQAPKLLFHYYDKDFNNEADTPDNFQSRRPNTSFCFLDIRSPGLGDTAMYLCATSRDVEEQYFGPGTRLTVT.

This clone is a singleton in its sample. CDR3 region: CASSLSHYKYNEQFF. CDR3 coding DNA: TGTGCCAGCAGCTTGTCCCACTATAAATACAATGAGCAGTTCTTC. The V gene is TRBV5-8, the J gene TRBJ2-1; D is uncertain. With 1 base removed from V and 4 bases from J, the gap between germline ends came to 12 bases. This CDR3 region has 15 residues. Germline CDR1 and CDR2: SGHTS and YDEGEE.

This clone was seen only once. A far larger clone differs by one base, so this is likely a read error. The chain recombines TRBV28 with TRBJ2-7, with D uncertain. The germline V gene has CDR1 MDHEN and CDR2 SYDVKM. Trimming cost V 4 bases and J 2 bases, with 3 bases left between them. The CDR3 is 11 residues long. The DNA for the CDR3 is TGTGCCAGCAGTTCGGCCTACGAGCAGTACTTC. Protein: CASSSAYEQYF.